This entry lists 31 T cell receptor beta chains sequenced from one sample in a study of cytotoxic CD8 clonotypes in ibrutinib-treated CLL. The table came from immunoSEQ multiplex PCR; TCRdb's copy has only in-frame clones and leaves some out. The data hold about 300,000 clones, with roughly 67% observed a single time. The sequencing here drew on PBMCs, taken after 36 months of ibrutinib treatment. The receptors were sampled from a human donor with chronic lymphocytic leukemia.

V is TRBV2 and J is TRBJ2-5; the D is unclear. The germline CDR1 and CDR2 sequences are SNHLY and FYNNEI. The V end lost 8 bases, the J end lost 4 bases, and 14 bases lay between the germline ends. The CDR3 spans 13 residues. This chain's CDR3 is CASCWRPGETQYF. The CDR3 DNA follows: TGTGCCAGCTGTTGGCGCCCGGGAGAGACCCAGTACTTC.

This clone has a handful of counts. The chain recombines TRBV28 with TRBJ2-7; 8 positions agree with TRBD1. CDR3 size: 13 residues. In germline, CDR1 is MDHEN, CDR2 SYDVKM. V was clipped by 5 bases and J by 4 bases; unmatched bases: 4. The CDR3 coding sequence is TGTGCCAGCAGTACCAGGGGGCGGTACGAGCAGTACTTC. This codes for CASSTRGRYEQYF.

The gene calls are TRBV29-1 and TRBJ2-7; TRBD1 or TRBD2 may be the D gene (5 bases each). V lost 4 bases, J lost 4 bases, and 14 bases lay in between. Per germline, CDR1 SQVTM and CDR2 ANQGSEA. The CDR3 runs to 13 residues. The DNA for the CDR3 is TGCAGCGTTGTTGGGACGGAGAAGTACGAGCAGTACTTC. Amino acid sequence: CSVVGTEKYEQYF.

With respect to this clone: A read error may produce the germline difference seen at one junction end. J is TRBJ1-2 and V is TRBV5-4; a weak D match, TRBD1 (6 bases). CDR1 and CDR2 from the germline V gene are SGHNT and YYREEE (reference sequence). The CDR3 is 16 residues long. The CDR3 here is CASSHNPTGPTSGFTF. The CDR3 bases are TGTGCCAGCAGCCACAATCCTACAGGGCCTACATCAGGCTTCACCTTC.

The chain recombines TRBV2 with TRBJ2-7; the D gene is possibly TRBD2 (7 bases). V was clipped by 6 bases and J by 3 bases, with 24 bases between them. Per the germline V gene, CDR1 is SNHLY and CDR2 is FYNNEI. This CDR3 is 17 amino acids long. CDR3 sequence (DNA): TGTGCCAGCAGCGGGGGGCGACGGGGACTGCCCTTCTACGAGCAGTACTTC. Amino acids: CASSGGRRGLPFYEQYF.

This rearrangement joins TRBV7-2 to TRBJ2-2; TRBD2 might be the D (5 bases). Germline values: CDR1 SGHTA, CDR2 FQGNSA. There are 14 residues in the CDR3. Trimming removed 5 bases at V and 4 bases at J, with 11 bases between. The CDR3 coding sequence is TGTGCCAGCAGCACCGGACTCGTCACCGGGGAGCTGTTTTTT. Amino acids: CASSTGLVTGELFF.

This chain uses TRBV4-1 with TRBJ2-7; D perhaps matches TRBD2 (5 bases). Trimming stripped 0 bases from V and 4 bases from J, with 10 bases between. The length of the CDR3 is 14 residues. Germline CDR1 is MGHRA and CDR2 is YSYEKL. CDR3 bases: TGCGCCAGCAGCCAAGAGAGGACGGGATACGAGCAGTACTTC. Its protein is CASSQERTGYEQYF.

This chain connects TRBV6-1 to TRBJ2-5; perhaps TRBD1 as D (5 bases). Trimming took 6 bases from V and 2 from J, leaving 13 bases between them. This CDR3 is 14 amino acids long. Looked up from germline, CDR1 is MNHNS and CDR2 is SASEGT. CDR3 region: CASSLTVDQETQYF. The CDR3 DNA sequence: TGTGCCAGCAGCTTGACAGTGGATCAAGAGACCCAGTACTTC.

The chain links TRBV7-9 to TRBJ2-1, with a weak D call TRBD1 (6 bases). Germline loops: CDR1 SEHNR, CDR2 FQNEAQ (reference sequence). This CDR3 has 14 amino acids. Trimming pared 4 bases from V and 8 bases from J, leaving 15 bases between. CDR3 loop: CASSSRDKQHEQFF. The CDR3 bases are TGTGCCAGCAGCTCCCGGGACAAGCAGCATGAGCAGTTCTTC. The full variable domain, completed using reference TRBV7-9 and TRBJ2-1, is DTGVSQNPRHKITKRGQNVTFRCDPISEHNRLYWYRQTLGQGPEFLTYFQNEAQLEKSRLLSDRFSAERPKGSFSTLEIQRTEQGDSAMYLCASSSRDKQHEQFFGPGTRLTVL.

The chain is built from TRBV27 and TRBJ2-7, with TRBD2 matching over 9 bases. The germline V gene has CDR1 MNHEY and CDR2 SMNVEV (reference sequence). The junction had 6 bases not matched to a gene; V was cut back by 4 bases and J by 2 bases. This CDR3 comprises 15 residues. The CDR3 sequence is CASSSPLAGTYEQYF. The CDR3 DNA sequence: TGTGCCAGCAGTTCTCCTCTAGCGGGAACCTACGAGCAGTACTTC.

This clone was observed once. The chain recombines TRBV7-3 with TRBJ1-3; D remains unclear. The V gene's germline CDR1 is SGHTA and CDR2 FQGTGA. The CDR3 is made up of 14 amino acids. The V end lost 2 bases, the J end lost 2 bases, and 7 bases lay between the germline ends. The DNA of the CDR3 is TGTGCCAGCAGCTTAGGGCCGGCTGGAAACACCATATATTTT. As protein: CASSLGPAGNTIYF.

V is TRBV5-6 and J is TRBJ1-2, with 8 bases that match TRBD1. Germline V gene data show CDR1 as SGHDT and CDR2 as YYEEEE. Trimming cost V 4 bases and J 4 bases; bases outside gene matches: 6. The length of the CDR3 is 14 residues. The CDR3 protein is CASSPTGTGYGYTF. DNA of the CDR3: TGTGCCAGCAGCCCCACCGGGACAGGCTATGGCTACACCTTC.

The gene calls are TRBV5-4 and TRBJ2-5; perhaps TRBD2 as D (6 bases). The V gene's germline CDR1 is SGHNT and CDR2 YYREEE (reference sequence). The V end lost 6 bases, the J end lost 5 bases, and 17 bases lay between the germline ends. The CDR3 consists of 14 residues. CDR3 sequence (DNA): TGTGCCAGCACCCTGACTAGTAGGATGGAGACCCAGTACTTC. Amino acid sequence: CASTLTSRMETQYF.

The chain is built from TRBV12-5 and TRBJ2-2, with D unclear. Germline lookup yields CDR1 LGHNT and CDR2 FRNRAP. The germline V and J ends were trimmed by 2 bases and 3 bases, with 1 base remaining between them. This CDR3 is 12 amino acids long. This CDR3 reads CASGLYTGELFF. The CDR3, as DNA: TGTGCTAGTGGTTTGTACACCGGGGAGCTGTTTTTT. Combining the CDR3 with reference TRBV12-5 and TRBJ2-2 gives the whole variable domain DARVTQTPRHKVTEMGQEVTMRCQPILGHNTVFWYRQTMMQGLELLAYFRNRAPLDDSGMPKDRFSAEMPDATLATLKIQPSEPRDSAVYFCASGLYTGELFFGEGSRLTVL.

The V call is TRBV19, the J call TRBJ2-3; 8 bases are a match to TRBD2. Per germline, CDR1 LNHDA and CDR2 SQIVND (reference sequence). The CDR3 has 15 residues. V was pared by 5 bases and J by 2 bases, with 6 bases of the junction left unmatched. DNA for the CDR3: TGTGCCAGTAGTCACCGGGGGGGCCCCACAGATACGCAGTATTTT. Encoded protein: CASSHRGGPTDTQYF.

The chain combines TRBV7-9 with TRBJ2-3; the match to TRBD2 covers 8 bases. The germline V gene encodes CDR1 SEHNR and CDR2 FQNEAQ (reference sequence). V lost 4 bases to trimming and J lost 4 bases; unmatched junction nucleotides: 19. The CDR3 consists of 19 residues. Here the CDR3 DNA reads TGTGCCAGCAGCTCCGACCGGGACGCGAGGACTAGCTGGCCAGATACGCAGTATTTT. Translating it yields CASSSDRDARTSWPDTQYF.

This clone has just a few counts. The chain joins TRBV5-1 to TRBJ2-7; maybe TRBD1 (5 bases). CDR1 and CDR2 (germline): SGHRS, YFSETQ. V was clipped by 1 base and J by 1 base, with 9 bases between them. This CDR3 has 14 residues. CDR3 protein: CASSLRGLSYEQYF. For the CDR3, the DNA is TGCGCCAGCAGCTTGAGGGGATTGTCCTACGAGCAGTACTTC.

This chain uses TRBV6-4 with TRBJ2-7; 10 bases fit TRBD2. CDR1 is MRHNA and CDR2 is SNTAGT in the germline V gene. The CDR3 sequence is 16 residues long. V gave up 8 bases and J gave up 3 bases; unmatched junction bases: 13. The CDR3 DNA is TGTGCCAGCCTTGGAGCTAGCGGGGGCGGGGACTACGAGCAGTACTTC. Translated: CASLGASGGGDYEQYF.

The chain joins TRBV15 to TRBJ1-1; possible D gene TRBD1, 6 bases. V lost 0 bases and J lost 2, with 19 bases in between. Germline V CDR1 and CDR2: LNHNV, YYDKDF (reference sequence). This CDR3 is built from 18 residues. The CDR3 nucleotides are TGTGCCACCAGCAGAGATTTAGGTACGGGGGCAGGAAACACTGAAGCTTTCTTT. Its protein product is CATSRDLGTGAGNTEAFF. Combining the CDR3 with reference TRBV15 and TRBJ1-1 gives the whole variable domain DAMVIQNPRYQVTQFGKPVTLSCSQTLNHNVMYWYQQKSSQAPKLLFHYYDKDFNNEADTPDNFQSRRPNTSFCFLDIRSPGLGDTAMYLCATSRDLGTGAGNTEAFFGQGTRLTVV.

A few counts support this clone. The chain has TRBV11-3 and TRBJ2-7; 7 positions match TRBD1. This CDR3 region has 14 residues. From germline, CDR1 is SGHNT and CDR2 YENEEA. V lost 5 bases to trimming and J lost 2 bases; unmatched junction nucleotides: 6. The CDR3 loop is CASSPWDRPYEQYF. CDR3 nucleotides: TGTGCCAGCAGCCCGTGGGACAGACCCTACGAGCAGTACTTC.

The genes are TRBV28 and TRBJ1-1; D is undetermined. The CDR3 covers 14 residues. V was clipped by 0 bases and J by 1 base, with 6 bases between them. Looked up from germline, CDR1 is MDHEN and CDR2 is SYDVKM. CDR3 sequence: CASSLWAGNTEAFF. The CDR3 DNA is TGTGCCAGCAGTTTATGGGCCGGGAACACTGAAGCTTTCTTT. Full variable domain (outside the CDR3, taken from reference TRBV28 and TRBJ1-1): DVKVTQSSRYLVKRTGEKVFLECVQDMDHENMFWYRQDPGLGLRLIYFSYDVKMKEKGDIPEGYSVSREKKERFSLILESASTNQTSMYLCASSLWAGNTEAFFGQGTRLTVV.

V gene TRBV7-6 combines with J gene TRBJ2-3; TRBD2 agrees at 9 bases. V lost 2 bases, J lost 4 bases, and 7 bases stayed unmatched. Germline V gene lookup returns CDR1 SGHVS and CDR2 FNYEAQ. The CDR3 totals 16 residues. CDR3: CASSLYVSGSADTQYF. The CDR3 region has the DNA TGTGCCAGCAGCTTATATGTTAGCGGGAGTGCAGATACGCAGTATTTT. Complete variable domain (other parts from reference TRBV7-6 and TRBJ2-3): GAGVSQSPRYKVTKRGQDVALRCDPISGHVSLYWYRQALGQGPEFLTYFNYEAQQDKSGLPNDRFSAERPEGSISTLTIQRTEQRDSAMYRCASSLYVSGSADTQYFGPGTRLTVL.

This clone was seen a handful of times. This rearrangement joins TRBV10-3 to TRBJ2-2; a possible D gene is TRBD2 (6 bases). The CDR3 covers 14 residues. The germline CDR1 and CDR2 sequences are ENHRY and SYGVKD. Trimming took off 0 bases at V and 7 bases at J, with 9 bases between the two ends. The CDR3 DNA sequence: TGTGCCATCAGTGAGTCCGCGGGGAGCGGGGAGCTGTTTTTT. It yields the protein CAISESAGSGELFF.

The chain uses TRBV6-8 and TRBJ2-3, with D perhaps assigned TRBD1 or TRBD2 (5 bases each). This CDR3 is 16 amino acids long. Trimming took 7 bases from V and 0 from J, leaving 17 bases between them. CDR1 and CDR2 from the germline V gene are MNHGY and SAAAGT. Here the CDR3 DNA reads TGTGCCAGCAATCCGGGGCCGATTGCTAGCACAGATACGCAGTATTTT. Its translation is CASNPGPIASTDTQYF.

The CDR3 is CASSVGGSGNTDTQYF. In DNA form, the CDR3 reads TGTGCCAGCAGCGTAGGGGGTAGCGGAAACACAGATACGCAGTATTTT. This chain uses TRBV9 with TRBJ2-3; D may be TRBD2 (6 bases). In germline, CDR1 is SGDLS, CDR2 YYNGEE. Trimming took off 0 bases at V and 2 bases at J, with 13 bases between the two ends. The CDR3 runs 16 residues.

The chain employs TRBV5-1 and TRBJ2-7, with D hard to call. Trimming took off 0 bases at V and 3 bases at J, with 13 bases between the two ends. CDR1 is SGHRS, CDR2 YFSETQ, per germline. The CDR3 contains 15 residues. CDR3 sequence: CASSLGRASNYEQYF. In nucleotides, the CDR3 is TGCGCCAGCAGCTTGGGTCGGGCCTCGAACTACGAGCAGTACTTC.

Only a few counts were recorded for this clone. The chain joins TRBV4-2 to TRBJ1-2; 7 nucleotides match TRBD1. The germline CDR1 and CDR2 sequences are LGHNA and YNFKEQ. The ends lost 3 bases at V and 0 bases at J; junction bases unmatched: 10. The CDR3 has 17 amino acids. CDR3 loop: CASSHQGQHSANYGYTF. DNA of the CDR3: TGTGCCAGCAGCCACCAGGGACAGCATTCAGCTAACTATGGCTACACCTTC.

The gene calls are TRBV4-2 and TRBJ1-6; 8 bases map to TRBD1. The germline CDR1 and CDR2 sequences are LGHNA and YNFKEQ. The CDR3 has 15 residues. V lost 0 bases, J lost 7 bases, and 2 bases stayed unmatched. The CDR3 region is CASSQDGDRNSPLHF. The CDR3 DNA follows: TGTGCCAGCAGCCAAGATGGGGACAGGAATTCACCCCTCCACTTT.

V is TRBV11-2 and J is TRBJ2-3; 9 nucleotides agree with TRBD2. In germline, CDR1 is SGHAT, CDR2 FQNNGV. V lost 5 bases to trimming and J lost 2 bases; unmatched junction nucleotides: 5. The CDR3 spans 15 residues. CDR3 in DNA: TGTGCCAGCAGCCTCCTAGCGGGAAACACAGATACGCAGTATTTT. Its translation: CASSLLAGNTDTQYF.

This clone was found a few times. CDR3 residues: CASAHQGSDEQYF. DNA for the CDR3: TGCGCCAGCGCCCACCAGGGGAGTGACGAGCAGTACTTC. This chain uses TRBV5-1 with TRBJ2-7; tentative D call: TRBD1 (6 bases). This CDR3 has 13 amino acids. The V end lost 7 bases, the J end lost 5 bases, and 16 bases lay between the germline ends. From germline, CDR1 is SGHRS and CDR2 YFSETQ.

V gene TRBV2 combines with J gene TRBJ1-2; no clear D gene. In germline, CDR1 is SNHLY, CDR2 FYNNEI. CDR3 length: 13 residues. The germline V and J ends were trimmed by 5 bases and 0 bases, with 7 bases remaining between them. This CDR3 is CASSNTANYGYTF. The CDR3 coding sequence is TGTGCCAGCAGTAACACAGCTAACTATGGCTACACCTTC. Combining the CDR3 with reference TRBV2 and TRBJ1-2 gives the whole variable domain EPEVTQTPSHQVTQMGQEVILRCVPISNHLYFYWYRQILGQKVEFLVSFYNNEISEKSEIFDDQFSVERPDGSNFTLKIRSTKLEDSAMYFCASSNTANYGYTFGSGTRLTVV.